The next 6 T cell receptor beta chains were all read from a single sample in a study of cytomegalovirus exposure and HLA in healthy donors. Some clones are missing from TCRdb's copy, which holds only in-frame ones; the method was immunoSEQ multiplex PCR. The sample yields some 130,000 clones, roughly nine tenths seen once. The sequenced material came from PBMCs. These receptors were obtained from a woman younger than 30 in good health and CMV-seronegative.

V and J are TRBV7-3 and TRBJ2-1; maybe TRBD2 (5 bases). With 5 bases removed from V and 9 bases from J, the gap between germline ends came to 14 bases. The CDR3 extends over 13 amino acids. Germline CDR1 is SGHTA and CDR2 is FQGTGA. The CDR3 protein is CASSLGSRGEQFF. The CDR3 nucleotides read TGTGCCAGCAGCCTAGGATCCCGGGGTGAGCAGTTCTTC.

CDR3 DNA: TGTGCCAGCAGTGACACCGGGACAGCAGATATGAACACTGAAGCTTTCTTT. As protein: CASSDTGTADMNTEAFF. The chain has TRBV6-1 and TRBJ1-1, with 7 bases matching TRBD1. The trim removed 3 bases at V and 0 bases at J, leaving 10 bases unmatched. There are 17 residues in the CDR3. Germline assignment: CDR1 MNHNS and CDR2 SASEGT.

This clone appeared a single time. The chain uses TRBV4-2 and TRBJ1-5; perhaps TRBD1 as D (5 bases). The germline gives CDR1 LGHNA, CDR2 YNFKEQ. Trimming took off 0 bases at V and 4 bases at J, with 13 bases between the two ends. The CDR3 loop spans 16 amino acids. CDR3 region: CASSQEAGLANQPQHF. As DNA, the CDR3 is TGTGCCAGCAGCCAAGAAGCAGGGCTCGCGAATCAGCCCCAGCATTTT.

This chain links TRBV6-5 with TRBJ2-5; possibly TRBD1 for D (5 bases). This CDR3 region has 11 residues. Per germline, CDR1 MNHEY and CDR2 SVGAGI. The V and J ends lost 6 bases and 5 bases respectively, with 7 bases between them. CDR3 sequence (DNA): TGTGCCAGCAGAAGGGGTGAGACCCAGTACTTC. It codes for CASRRGETQYF.

V usage is TRBV4-1 and J usage is TRBJ2-7; D is possibly TRBD2 (6 bases). This CDR3 is built from 15 residues. Per germline, CDR1 MGHRA and CDR2 YSYEKL. Deletions cut 1 base from V and 3 bases from J, with 13 bases between. This CDR3 reads CASSQAFAGLYEQYF. DNA for the CDR3: TGCGCCAGCAGCCAAGCATTCGCGGGACTCTACGAGCAGTACTTC.

CDR3 DNA sequence: TGTGCCAGCAGCTTATCCCCGGGGGACAGAAGCACTGAAGCTTTCTTT. Residues: CASSLSPGDRSTEAFF. V gene TRBV7-3 combines with J gene TRBJ1-1; TRBD1 aligns across 7 bases. The CDR3 sequence is 16 residues long. V gave up 2 bases and J gave up 4 bases; unmatched junction bases: 10. Germline CDR1 is SGHTA and CDR2 is FQGTGA.